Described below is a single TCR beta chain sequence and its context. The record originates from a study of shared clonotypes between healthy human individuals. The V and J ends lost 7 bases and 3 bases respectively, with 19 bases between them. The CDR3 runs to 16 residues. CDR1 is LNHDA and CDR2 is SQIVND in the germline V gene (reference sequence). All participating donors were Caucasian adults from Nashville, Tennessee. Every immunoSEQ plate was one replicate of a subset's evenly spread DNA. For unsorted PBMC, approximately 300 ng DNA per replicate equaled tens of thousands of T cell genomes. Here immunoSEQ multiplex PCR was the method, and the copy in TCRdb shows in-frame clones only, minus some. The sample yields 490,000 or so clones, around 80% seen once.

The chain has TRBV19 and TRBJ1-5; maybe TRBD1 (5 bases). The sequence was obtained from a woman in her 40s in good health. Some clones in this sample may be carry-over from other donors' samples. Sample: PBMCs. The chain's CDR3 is CASTSIGRGTNQPQHF. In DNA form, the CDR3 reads TGTGCCAGTACCAGTATAGGGAGGGGAACCAATCAGCCCCAGCATTTT.